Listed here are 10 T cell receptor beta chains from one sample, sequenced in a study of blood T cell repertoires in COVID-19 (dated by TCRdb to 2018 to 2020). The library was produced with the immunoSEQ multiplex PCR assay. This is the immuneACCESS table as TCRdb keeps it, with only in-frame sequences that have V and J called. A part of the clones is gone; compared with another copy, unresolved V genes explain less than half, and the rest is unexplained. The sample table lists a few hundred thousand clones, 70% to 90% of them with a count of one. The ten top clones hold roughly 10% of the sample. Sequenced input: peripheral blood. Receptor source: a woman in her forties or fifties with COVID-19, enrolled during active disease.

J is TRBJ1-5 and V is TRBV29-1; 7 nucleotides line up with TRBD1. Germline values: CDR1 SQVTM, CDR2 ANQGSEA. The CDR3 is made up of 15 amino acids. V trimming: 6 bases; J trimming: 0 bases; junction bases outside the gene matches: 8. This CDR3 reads CSVLSGTDSNQPQHF. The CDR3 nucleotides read TGCAGCGTCCTCTCCGGGACAGATAGCAATCAGCCCCAGCATTTT.

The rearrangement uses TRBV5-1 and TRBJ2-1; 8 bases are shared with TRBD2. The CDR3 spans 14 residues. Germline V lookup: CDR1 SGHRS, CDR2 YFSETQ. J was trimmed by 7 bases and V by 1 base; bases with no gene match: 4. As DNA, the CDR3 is TGCGCCAGCAGCTTGACTAGCGGATCGAATGAGCAGTTCTTC. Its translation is CASSLTSGSNEQFF.

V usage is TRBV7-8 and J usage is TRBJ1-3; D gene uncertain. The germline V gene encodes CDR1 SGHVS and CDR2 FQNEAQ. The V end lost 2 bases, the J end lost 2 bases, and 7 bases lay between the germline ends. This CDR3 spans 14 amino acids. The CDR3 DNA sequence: TGTGCCAGCAGCTTATCTGGAGCTGGAAACACCATATATTTT. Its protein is CASSLSGAGNTIYF.

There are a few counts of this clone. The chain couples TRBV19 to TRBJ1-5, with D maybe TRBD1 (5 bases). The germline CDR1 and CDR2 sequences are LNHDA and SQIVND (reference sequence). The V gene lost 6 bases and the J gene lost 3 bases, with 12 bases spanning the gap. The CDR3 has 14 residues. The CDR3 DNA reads TGTGCCAGTAGGCAGGGCCTCCTCAATCAGCCCCAGCATTTT. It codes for CASRQGLLNQPQHF.

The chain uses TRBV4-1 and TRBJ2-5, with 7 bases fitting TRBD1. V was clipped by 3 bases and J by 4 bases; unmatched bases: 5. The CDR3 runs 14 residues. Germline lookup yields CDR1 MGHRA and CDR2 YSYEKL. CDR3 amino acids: CASSQVQGRETQYF. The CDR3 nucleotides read TGCGCCAGCAGCCAGGTACAGGGGAGAGAGACCCAGTACTTC.

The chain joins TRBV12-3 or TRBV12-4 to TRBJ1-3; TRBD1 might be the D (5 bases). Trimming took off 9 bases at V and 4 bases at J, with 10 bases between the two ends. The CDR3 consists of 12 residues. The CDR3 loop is CASSGNGNTIYF. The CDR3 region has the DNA TGTGCCAGTTCAGGGAACGGAAACACCATATATTTT.

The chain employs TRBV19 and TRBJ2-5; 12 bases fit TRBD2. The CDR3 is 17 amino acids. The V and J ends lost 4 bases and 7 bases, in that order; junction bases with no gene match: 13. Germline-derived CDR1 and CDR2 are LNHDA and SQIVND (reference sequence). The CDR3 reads CASSKTSGGPLLGTQYF. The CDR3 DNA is TGTGCCAGTAGTAAGACTAGCGGGGGACCCCTACTGGGGACCCAGTACTTC.

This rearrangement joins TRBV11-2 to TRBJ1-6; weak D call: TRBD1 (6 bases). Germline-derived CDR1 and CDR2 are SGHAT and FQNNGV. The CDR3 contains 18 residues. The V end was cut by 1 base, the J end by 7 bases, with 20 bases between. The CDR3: CASSLGGGGGGTNSPLHF. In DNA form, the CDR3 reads TGTGCCAGCAGCTTAGGAGGTGGTGGGGGGGGGACAAATTCACCCCTCCACTTT.

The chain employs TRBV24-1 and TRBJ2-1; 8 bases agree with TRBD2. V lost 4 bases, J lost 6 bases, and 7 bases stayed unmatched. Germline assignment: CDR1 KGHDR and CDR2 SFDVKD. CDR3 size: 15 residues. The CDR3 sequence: CATSDGGGPPNEQFF. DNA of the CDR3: TGTGCCACCAGTGACGGCGGGGGGCCCCCCAATGAGCAGTTCTTC.

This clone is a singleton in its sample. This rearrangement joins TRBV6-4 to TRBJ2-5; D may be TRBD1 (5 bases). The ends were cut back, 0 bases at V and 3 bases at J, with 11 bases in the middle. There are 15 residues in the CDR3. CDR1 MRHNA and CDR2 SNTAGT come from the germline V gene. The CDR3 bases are TGTGCCAGCAGTGACTCGCAGGCAGGGAAAGAGACCCAGTACTTC. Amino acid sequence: CASSDSQAGKETQYF.